This TCR beta chain was identified in a study of spatial heterogeneity in lung cancer. On this clonotype: The target antigen is unknown.

Whole-study findings and limits: Counts that tracked tumor mutation counts were those of expanded intratumoral alpha and beta TCRs. Ubiquitous and regional nonsynonymous mutations were each tracked by the matching count of ubiquitous or regional expanded TCRs.

Documented time point: sample taken at primary tumor resection. Patients with untreated early-stage non-small cell lung cancer, numbering 72, were the donors. Tumor, nontumor lung or frozen PBMC supplied whole RNA that was sequenced unsorted. TCRdb ran MiXCR on the 5' RACE reads and lists one entry per CDR3 protein. The sample contains 20,000 to 25,000 distinct CDR3 sequences, 15% to 20% of which appear only once. Between the trimmed V and J ends, which lost 4 bases and 3 bases, there was a span of 25 bases. Germline values: CDR1 MDHEN, CDR2 SYDVKM. This CDR3 is 18 amino acids long. This receptor was identified in a female donor with early-stage non-small cell lung cancer. The V gene is TRBV28, the J gene TRBJ2-7, with D possibly being TRBD2 (6 bases). Sequencing was performed on lung tumor tissue, taken at surgery. CDR3 protein: CASSSPPGGKGRNYEQYF. CDR3 nucleotide sequence: TGTGCCAGCAGTTCCCCTCCCGGCGGTAAAGGGAGGAACTACGAGCAGTACTTC.